Presented here are 20 T cell receptor beta chains from one specimen sequenced in a study of OX40 agonist ivuxolimab in advanced cancers. Library preparation used the immunoSEQ multiplex PCR assay. Entries here come from immuneACCESS through TCRdb and include only in-frame sequences with V and J called. Some clones fail to appear in such tables; in the studies checked, an unresolved V gene covers under half of the shortfall, and the cause of the remainder is unknown. This sample has approximately 120,000 clones in its table, and around 90% of those were observed once. 0.8% to 1% of the sample lies in the top ten. Material: CD4+ or CD8+ T cells sorted from blood, obtained in a trial of the OX40 agonist ivuxolimab. The origin of the receptors is an adult with an advanced solid tumor such as melanoma, head and neck, liver or kidney cancer.

This clone appeared once. The chain uses TRBV5-4 and TRBJ1-2; D is uncertain. The germline V gene encodes CDR1 SGHNT and CDR2 YYREEE (reference sequence). V was trimmed by 1 base and J by 2 bases, leaving 6 bases between them. The CDR3 sequence is 13 residues long. The DNA for the CDR3 is TGTGCCAGCAGCTTGACTCCCAACTATGGCTACACCTTC. Its translation: CASSLTPNYGYTF.

This chain links TRBV28 with TRBJ1-5, with 9 positions matching TRBD1. Germline values: CDR1 MDHEN, CDR2 SYDVKM. V trimming: 5 bases; J trimming: 2 bases; junction bases outside the gene matches: 10. The CDR3 totals 17 residues. The CDR3 nucleotides are TGTGCCAGCAGTCCCGGCGGGACAGGGAATGGCAATCAGCCCCAGCATTTT. The encoded protein is CASSPGGTGNGNQPQHF.

The J gene is TRBJ2-7, the V gene TRBV27; 11 nucleotides align to TRBD1. With V trimmed by 8 bases and J by 3 bases, 3 bases remained unmatched. Germline CDR1 MNHEY, CDR2 SMNVEV (reference sequence). The length of the CDR3 is 13 residues. CDR3 DNA: TGTGCCAGCGCGGGACAGGGGGACTACGAGCAGTACTTC. As protein: CASAGQGDYEQYF.

CDR3 sequence reads: CASSPQGAWNQPQHF. The CDR3 bases are TGCGCCAGCAGCCCACAGGGGGCTTGGAATCAGCCCCAGCATTTT. V and J are TRBV5-1 and TRBJ1-5; 9 bases align to TRBD1. Germline assignment: CDR1 SGHRS and CDR2 YFSETQ. V gave up 4 bases and J gave up 4 bases; unmatched junction bases: 6. The CDR3 spans 15 residues.

This chain joins TRBV28 and TRBJ1-4; tentatively, D is TRBD1 (5 bases). CDR1 is MDHEN and CDR2 is SYDVKM in the germline V gene. V was pared by 6 bases and J by 8 bases, with 19 bases between. The CDR3 is 15 residues long. In DNA form, the CDR3 reads TGTGCCAGCAGCCGGGGGGTGGGGCCCCAGGAAAAACTGTTTTTT. As protein: CASSRGVGPQEKLFF.

The chain uses TRBV7-9 and TRBJ1-4; TRBD1 is a possible D gene (5 bases). Per the germline V gene, CDR1 is SEHNR and CDR2 is FQNEAQ (reference sequence). Trimming took off 3 bases at V and 7 bases at J, with 9 bases between the two ends. CDR3 length: 13 amino acids. The CDR3 nucleotides read TGTGCCAGCAGCTTGGGGGTTTTTGAAAAACTGTTTTTT. This sequence encodes CASSLGVFEKLFF.

CDR3 nucleotides: TGCGCCAGCAGCCCACGGACAGGGCGGGTGGAGACCCAGTACTTC. Its protein product is CASSPRTGRVETQYF. This sequence joins TRBV5-1 and TRBJ2-5; TRBD1 agrees at 8 bases. With V trimmed by 4 bases and J by 5 bases, 10 bases remained unmatched. Germline V gene data show CDR1 as SGHRS and CDR2 as YFSETQ. The CDR3 extends over 15 amino acids. Combining the CDR3 with reference TRBV5-1 and TRBJ2-5 gives the whole variable domain KAGVTQTPRYLIKTRGQQVTLSCSPISGHRSVSWYQQTPGQGLQFLFEYFSETQRNKGNFPGRFSGRQFSNSRSEMNVSTLELGDSALYLCASSPRTGRVETQYFGPGTRLLVL.

This clone is a singleton in its sample. The gene calls are TRBV7-2 and TRBJ2-3; no reliable D call. The germline gives CDR1 SGHTA, CDR2 FQGNSA. The V gene lost 3 bases and the J gene lost 0 bases, with 13 bases spanning the gap. The CDR3 has 16 amino acids. Written as DNA, the CDR3 is TGTGCCAGCAGCTTGAGATGGAGCACTAGCACAGATACGCAGTATTTT. It specifies CASSLRWSTSTDTQYF.

This chain uses TRBV5-4 with TRBJ1-3; D gene ambiguous. The V gene's germline CDR1 is SGHNT and CDR2 YYREEE (reference sequence). The CDR3 extends over 16 amino acids. V was pared by 1 base and J by 0 bases, with 11 bases between. This CDR3 is CASSLRRWNSGNTIYF. As DNA, the CDR3 is TGTGCCAGCAGCTTGAGGCGGTGGAACTCTGGAAACACCATATATTTT.

This clone was observed a single time. The V call is TRBV6-5, the J call TRBJ2-7, with a possible D match to TRBD1 (5 bases). Deletions cut 8 bases from V and 1 base from J, with 9 bases between. Per germline, CDR1 MNHEY and CDR2 SVGAGI. The CDR3 covers 12 residues. The CDR3 sequence is CASADKSYEQYF. CDR3 DNA: TGTGCCAGCGCGGACAAATCCTACGAGCAGTACTTC.

The chain is built from TRBV5-4 and TRBJ2-2; D is perhaps TRBD2 (5 bases). The V gene lost 2 bases and the J gene lost 2 bases, with 10 bases spanning the gap. Germline lookup yields CDR1 SGHNT and CDR2 YYREEE (reference sequence). CDR3 length: 15 amino acids. CDR3 amino acids: CASSLGGLNTGELFF. The CDR3 nucleotides are TGTGCCAGCAGCTTAGGAGGACTTAACACCGGGGAGCTGTTTTTT. Together with reference TRBV5-4 and TRBJ2-2, the CDR3 gives the full variable domain: ETGVTQSPTHLIKTRGQQVTLRCSSQSGHNTVSWYQQALGQGPQFIFQYYREEENGRGNFPPRFSGLQFPNYSSELNVNALELDDSALYLCASSLGGLNTGELFFGEGSRLTVL.

The chain couples TRBV7-2 to TRBJ2-7; perhaps D is TRBD1 or TRBD2 (5 bases each). The CDR3 contains 14 residues. The V end was cut by 2 bases, the J end by 6 bases, with 14 bases between. The germline gives CDR1 SGHTA, CDR2 FQGNSA. CDR3 DNA sequence: TGTGCCAGCAGCTTACCCTCTGAGGGGTTCGAGCAGTACTTC. This translates into CASSLPSEGFEQYF.

The genes are TRBV14 and TRBJ2-5, with no clear D. Germline values: CDR1 SGHDN, CDR2 FVKESK. CDR3 length: 12 residues. Trimming took off 3 bases at V and 5 bases at J, with 7 bases between the two ends. The CDR3 here is CASSHFGETQYF. In nucleotides, the CDR3 is TGTGCCAGCAGCCACTTCGGGGAGACCCAGTACTTC.

CDR3 sequence reads: CASSLTPVTSGTNEQFF. CDR3 coding DNA: TGTGCCAGCAGCTTAACCCCGGTGACTAGCGGGACGAATGAGCAGTTCTTC. The chain carries TRBV7-3 and TRBJ2-1; 11 positions match TRBD2. Germline V CDR1 and CDR2: SGHTA, FQGTGA. The CDR3 runs to 17 residues. After removal of 0 bases from V and 7 bases from J, the junction contained 8 bases not matched to a gene. Looking up the rest from reference TRBV7-3 and TRBJ2-1 gives the full variable domain: GAGVSQTPSNKVTEKGKYVELRCDPISGHTALYWYRQSLGQGPEFLIYFQGTGAADDSGLPNDRFFAVRPEGSVSTLKIQRTERGDSAVYLCASSLTPVTSGTNEQFFGPGTRLTVL.

The V gene is TRBV29-1, the J gene TRBJ2-7; D ambiguous. The CDR3 is 13 amino acids. In germline, CDR1 is SQVTM, CDR2 ANQGSEA. Trimming took off 5 bases at V and 0 bases at J, with 11 bases between the two ends. The CDR3 nucleotides read TGCAGCGTTCAAGTAGGAAGCTCCTACGAGCAGTACTTC. This codes for CSVQVGSSYEQYF.

The genes are TRBV5-1 and TRBJ2-1, with 9 bases fitting TRBD2. The ends lost 4 bases at V and 1 base at J; junction bases unmatched: 6. This CDR3 has 16 amino acids. From germline, CDR1 is SGHRS and CDR2 YFSETQ. As DNA, the CDR3 is TGCGCCAGCAGCCCCCGCGGGAGGGGTTCCTACAATGAGCAGTTCTTC. It is translated as CASSPRGRGSYNEQFF.

V gene TRBV28 combines with J gene TRBJ2-3; the match to TRBD1 covers 10 bases. Per germline, CDR1 MDHEN and CDR2 SYDVKM. The CDR3 covers 15 residues. With 6 bases clipped from V and 3 bases from J, the junction kept 6 bases outside the gene matches. The CDR3 protein is CASRETGGKTDTQYF. Written as DNA, the CDR3 is TGTGCCAGCAGAGAGACAGGGGGCAAGACAGATACGCAGTATTTT.

The chain has TRBV18 and TRBJ1-1, with a possible D match to TRBD1 (6 bases). The CDR3 is 19 amino acids. V was clipped by 1 base and J by 3 bases, with 24 bases between them. Germline V CDR1 and CDR2: KGHSH, LQKENI. The CDR3 loop reads CASSPRVGGSGASYTEAFF. DNA of the CDR3: TGTGCCAGCTCACCACGGGTTGGAGGATCAGGGGCTTCTTACACTGAAGCTTTCTTT.

This chain joins TRBV29-1 and TRBJ2-7, with 11 positions matching TRBD2. Losses at the gene ends were 6 bases for V and 6 bases for J; bases not matched to a gene: 7. Germline CDR1 SQVTM, CDR2 ANQGSEA. This CDR3 has 13 residues. CDR3 amino acids: CSVTPTSGAEQYF. The CDR3 DNA is TGCAGCGTCACCCCGACTAGCGGGGCCGAGCAGTACTTC.

The V call is TRBV28, the J call TRBJ2-1; TRBD1 aligns across 7 bases. Per germline, CDR1 MDHEN and CDR2 SYDVKM. The J segment lost 3 bases and the V segment lost 3 bases, leaving 5 bases of the junction unmatched. The CDR3 totals 15 residues. The CDR3 spells CASSFRQGFYNEQFF. The CDR3 DNA reads as TGTGCCAGCAGTTTTCGACAGGGATTCTACAATGAGCAGTTCTTC.